The rows below give T cell receptor beta chains drawn from one sample of a study of blood T cell repertoires in COVID-19. The method was immunoSEQ multiplex PCR; TCRdb's version includes in-frame clones alone and lacks a portion of them. This repertoire shows 200,000 to 300,000 clones, approximately 90% found once; its top ten account for about 1%. The specimen was PBMCs or T cells enriched from blood (not recorded which). All receptors derive from a man aged 50-59 years who had been exposed to COVID-19. CDR3s include the opening cysteine and the closing phenylalanine or tryptophan. Each record gives: D gene, clone size, V gene, J gene, CDR3 DNA, CDR3 protein. The D gene is left open where the match is weak. Clone size, where shown, is once, few, many, or a class for clones that have expanded.

>.|.|TRBV6-4|TRBJ1-1
TGTGCCAGCAGTGAGGGAAGAGGGACTGAAGCTTTCTTT
CASSEGRGTEAFF
>.|.|TRBV10-3|TRBJ1-1
TGTGCCATCAGTGGCCAAATTGGGGGCATTGAAGCTTTCTTT
CAISGQIGGIEAFF
>TRBD1|.|TRBV5-4|TRBJ1-3
TGTGCCAGCAGCATTCTTTCAGGGGGCACCTCTGGAAACACCATATATTTT
CASSILSGGTSGNTIYF
>TRBD1|.|TRBV19|TRBJ1-2
TGTGCCAGTAGGTTCACAGGGGGCAACTATGGCTACACCTTC
CASRFTGGNYGYTF
>TRBD2|.|TRBV18|TRBJ2-1
TGTGCCAGCTCTCCGATGGGGGGGGAATACAATGAGCAGTTCTTC
CASSPMGGEYNEQFF
>.|.|TRBV7-2|TRBJ1-3
TGTGCCAGCAGCTTACTTTTCAGGGCCACTGGAAACACCATATATTTT
CASSLLFRATGNTIYF
>TRBD1|.|TRBV10-3|TRBJ2-2
TGTGCCATCAGTGACAGGGGGCGGACCGGGGAGCTGTTTTTT
CAISDRGRTGELFF
>TRBD2|.|TRBV5-1|TRBJ2-3
TGCGCCAGCAGTAGCGGGAATGCAGATACGCAGTATTTT
CASSSGNADTQYF
>.|.|TRBV28|TRBJ1-2
TGTGCCAGCAGTCCGACAGAGGCTAGGGGATCTCGGTACACCTTC
CASSPTEARGSRYTF
>.|once|TRBV6-4|TRBJ2-3
TGTGCCAGCAGTGACTCTCCTAGCGCCTCCCTCACAGATACGCAGTATTTT
CASSDSPSASLTDTQYF
>.|few|TRBV2|TRBJ2-5
TGTGCCAGCAGTGGTAGGGGGTCTTACGAGACCCAGTACTTC
CASSGRGSYETQYF
>.|.|TRBV28|TRBJ2-1
TGTGCCAGCAGTTTATGGCAGGGTGAGCAGTTCTTC
CASSLWQGEQFF
>TRBD1|few|TRBV5-4|TRBJ1-2
TGTGCCAGCAGCAGGGGACAGGGGAATCGAGACTATGGCTACACCTTC
CASSRGQGNRDYGYTF
>.|.|TRBV5-1|TRBJ2-3
TGCGCCAGCAGCGAAGAACGTGCGGATACGCAGTATTTT
CASSEERADTQYF
>.|.|TRBV30|TRBJ2-5
TGTGCCTGGAGTAACGGGGAGACCCAGTACTTC
CAWSNGETQYF
>.|.|TRBV30|TRBJ1-1
TGTGCCTGGAGTACAGGGTGGATTACTGAAGCTTTCTTT
CAWSTGWITEAFF
>TRBD1|once|TRBV24-1|TRBJ1-2
TGTGCCACCAGTGTGAGGGACAGGGGCTCCGGGAATTATGGCTACACCTTC
CATSVRDRGSGNYGYTF
>TRBD1|.|TRBV7-9|TRBJ1-1
TGTGCCAGCAGCTTAGGTGGGGCAGGGGGCGCGGTGGTCACTGAAGCTTTCTTT
CASSLGGAGGAVVTEAFF
>.|.|TRBV7-2|TRBJ2-3
TGTGCCAGCAGCAGGACTGTCCTTATGTTAACAGATACGCAGTATTTT
CASSRTVLMLTDTQYF
>TRBD1|once|TRBV7-2|TRBJ1-2
TGTGCCAGCAGCGGCCTTACCAGGGGGCTCTATGGCTACACCTTC
CASSGLTRGLYGYTF
>.|.|TRBV28|TRBJ2-4
TGTGCCAGCAGTTTATGGGGCGGGAACAAAAACATTCAGTACTTC
CASSLWGGNKNIQYF
>TRBD2|.|TRBV30|TRBJ2-1
TGTGCCTGGAGCCCCAAGGCGGGAGTTTCCTACAATGAGCAGTTCTTC
CAWSPKAGVSYNEQFF
>.|.|TRBV5-6|TRBJ2-1
TGTGCCAGCAGCGTTGGCTGGGCGCAGTTCTTC
CASSVGWAQFF
>.|.|TRBV5-1|TRBJ1-2
TGCGCCAGCAGCTGGGGAGGGGCCGGCGGTACTGGCGGCTACACCTTC
CASSWGGAGGTGGYTF
>.|.|TRBV18|TRBJ1-5
TGTGCCAGCTCACTTAACCGGGGATATCAGCCCCAGCATTTT
CASSLNRGYQPQHF
>TRBD1|once|TRBV12-3/TRBV12-4|TRBJ2-1
TGTGCCAGCAGTCCCACAGGGGGCGGGGAGCAGTTCTTC
CASSPTGGGEQFF
>TRBD2|once|TRBV19|TRBJ2-2
TGTGCCAGTAGAGGCGGGGCTAGCGGGGTAGTGAGGGCCGGGGAGCTGTTTTTT
CASRGGASGVVRAGELFF
>TRBD1|.|TRBV6-5|TRBJ1-2
TGTGCCAGCAGTCTCGACAGGGGGCGAGGCTACACCTTC
CASSLDRGRGYTF
>.|.|TRBV24-1|TRBJ1-3
TGTGCCACCAGTGATTTGTCCGCTGGAAACACCATATATTTT
CATSDLSAGNTIYF
>TRBD1|.|TRBV29-1|TRBJ1-3
TGCAGCGCCCGGACGGGGACAGTTGGAAACACCATATATTTT
CSARTGTVGNTIYF
>TRBD1|.|TRBV7-8|TRBJ2-5
TGTGCCAGCAGCCGAGACAGGGGGACCCAAGAGACCCAGTACTTC
CASSRDRGTQETQYF
>TRBD2|.|TRBV7-2|TRBJ2-3
TGTGCCAGCCAGGCACGGGACTACAGCACAGATACGCAGTATTTT
CASQARDYSTDTQYF
>TRBD2|.|TRBV9|TRBJ2-3
TGTGCCAGCAGCACCGGGACTAGCGGGGGTACTAGCACAGATACGCAGTATTTT
CASSTGTSGGTSTDTQYF
>TRBD1|.|TRBV11-1|TRBJ1-1
TGTGCCAGCAGCAAAAGGGACAGATTGAACACTGAAGCTTTCTTT
CASSKRDRLNTEAFF
>TRBD1|.|TRBV5-1|TRBJ1-1
TGCGCCAGCAGCCTATCCTCCGGGACAGGGCGTACTGAAGCTTTCTTT
CASSLSSGTGRTEAFF
>.|.|TRBV28|TRBJ1-1
TGTGCCAGCAGTCCCGCATTGAGCACTGAAGCTTTCTTT
CASSPALSTEAFF
>TRBD2|.|TRBV5-1|TRBJ2-1
TGCGCCAGCAGCTTCCGACTAGCGGGCAACAATGAGCAGTTCTTC
CASSFRLAGNNEQFF
>TRBD1|.|TRBV6-5|TRBJ1-2
TGTGCCAGCAGAAGGACGGGACAGGGATATGGCTACACCTTC
CASRRTGQGYGYTF
>.|.|TRBV5-5|TRBJ2-2
TGTGCCAGCAGCTTGGGACCAGCGTCGAACACCGGGGAGCTGTTTTTT
CASSLGPASNTGELFF
>.|once|TRBV4-1|TRBJ1-2
TGCGCCAGCAGCCAAGGGCCTCATGATCAGACCTTC
CASSQGPHDQTF
>.|once|TRBV11-3|TRBJ1-1
TGTGCCAGCATCCTACAGGAGAACACTGAAGCTTTCTTT
CASILQENTEAFF